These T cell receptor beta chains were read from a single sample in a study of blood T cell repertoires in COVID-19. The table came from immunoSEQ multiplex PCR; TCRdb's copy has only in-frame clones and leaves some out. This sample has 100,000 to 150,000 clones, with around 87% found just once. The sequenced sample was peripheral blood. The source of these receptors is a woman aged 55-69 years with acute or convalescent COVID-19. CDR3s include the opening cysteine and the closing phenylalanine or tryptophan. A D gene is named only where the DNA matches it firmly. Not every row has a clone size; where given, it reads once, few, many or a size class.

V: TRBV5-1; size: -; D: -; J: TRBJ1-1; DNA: TGCGCCAGCAGCTTTACCGGGCAGGGGAACACTGAAGCTTTCTTT; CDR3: CASSFTGQGNTEAFF
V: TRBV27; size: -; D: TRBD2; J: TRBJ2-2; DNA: TGTGCCACCCGGGGTAGCGGGAGGACTAACACCGGGGAGCTGTTTTTT; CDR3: CATRGSGRTNTGELFF
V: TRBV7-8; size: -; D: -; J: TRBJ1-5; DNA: TGTGCCAGCAGCTTACAGGGGAATCAGCCCCAGCATTTT; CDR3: CASSLQGNQPQHF
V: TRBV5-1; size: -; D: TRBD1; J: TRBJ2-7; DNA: TGCGCCAGCAGGAGGGGACAGGGGGGACCCTGGGACGAGCAGTACTTC; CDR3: CASRRGQGGPWDEQYF
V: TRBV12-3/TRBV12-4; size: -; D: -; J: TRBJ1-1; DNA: TGTGCCAGCAGCTTTAATCAGGACACTGAAGCTTTCTTT; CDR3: CASSFNQDTEAFF
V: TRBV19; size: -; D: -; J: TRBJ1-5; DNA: TGTGCCAGTAGTTGGGGGCAGGGGAGCAATCAGCCCCAGCATTTT; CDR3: CASSWGQGSNQPQHF
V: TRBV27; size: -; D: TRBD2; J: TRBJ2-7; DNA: TGTGCCAGCAGTTTGACTAGCGGGAGAAGAGAGCAGTACTTC; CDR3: CASSLTSGRREQYF
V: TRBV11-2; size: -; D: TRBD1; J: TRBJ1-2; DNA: TGTGCCAGCAGCTTAGGGCAGGGGGATCTCTATGGCTACACCTTC; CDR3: CASSLGQGDLYGYTF
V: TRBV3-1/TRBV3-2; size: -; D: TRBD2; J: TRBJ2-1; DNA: TGTGCCAGCAGACTAGCGGGACAGAATGAGCAGTTCTTC; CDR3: CASRLAGQNEQFF
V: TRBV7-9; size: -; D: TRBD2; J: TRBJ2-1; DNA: TGTGCCAGCAGCTTAGGACTAGCGGGAGCTCCCTCCTACAATGAGCAGTTCTTC; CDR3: CASSLGLAGAPSYNEQFF
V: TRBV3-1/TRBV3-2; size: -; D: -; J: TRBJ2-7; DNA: TGTGCCAGCTCCGGGACTTTAAGCTCCTACGAGCAGTACTTC; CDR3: CASSGTLSSYEQYF
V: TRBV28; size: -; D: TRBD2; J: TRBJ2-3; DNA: TGTGCCACTCTAGCGGGAGGGCCAGATACGCAGTATTTT; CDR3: CATLAGGPDTQYF
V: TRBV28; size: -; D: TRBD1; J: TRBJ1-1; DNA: TGTGCCAGCACCTGGACAGGGAGGAACACTGAAGCTTTCTTT; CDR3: CASTWTGRNTEAFF
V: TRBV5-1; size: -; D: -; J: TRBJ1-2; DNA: TGCGCCAGCAGCTTAGGGGGGGGCGCAACCTATGGCTACACCTTC; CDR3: CASSLGGGATYGYTF
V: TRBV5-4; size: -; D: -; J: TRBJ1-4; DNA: TGTGCCAGCAGCGTGTTGGCAAGTGAAAAACTGTTTTTT; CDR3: CASSVLASEKLFF
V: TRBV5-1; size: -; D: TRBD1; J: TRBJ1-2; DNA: TGCGCCAGCACTCCCGGGACAGGGTTATATGGCTACACCTTC; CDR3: CASTPGTGLYGYTF
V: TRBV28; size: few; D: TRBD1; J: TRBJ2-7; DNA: TGTGCCAGCAGGGAGACAGGGGGCCTTTACGAGCAGTACTTC; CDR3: CASRETGGLYEQYF
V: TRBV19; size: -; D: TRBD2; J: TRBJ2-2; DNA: TGTGCCAGCGCTGTAGCGGGAGTTACCGGGGAGCTGTTTTTT; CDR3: CASAVAGVTGELFF
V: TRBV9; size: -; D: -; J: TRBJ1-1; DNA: TGTGCCAGCAGCGTAGGGGAGGGAGGTGGGAACACTGAAGCTTTCTTT; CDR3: CASSVGEGGGNTEAFF
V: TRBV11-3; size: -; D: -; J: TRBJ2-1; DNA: TGTGCCAGCAGCTTAGGCACAGGGAATAAGAGAGATGAGCAGTTCTTC; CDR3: CASSLGTGNKRDEQFF
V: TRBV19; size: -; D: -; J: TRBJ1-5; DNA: TGTGCCAGCCGAGGCCCTAATCAGCCCCAGCATTTT; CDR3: CASRGPNQPQHF
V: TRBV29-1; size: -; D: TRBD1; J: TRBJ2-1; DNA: TGCAGCGTTGGACAGGGGGCGCGGAATGAGCAGTTCTTC; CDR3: CSVGQGARNEQFF
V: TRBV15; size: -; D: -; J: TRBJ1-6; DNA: TGTGCCACCAGCAGAGATGAAGCAGGGATCGACGGTAATTCACCCCTCCACTTT; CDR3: CATSRDEAGIDGNSPLHF
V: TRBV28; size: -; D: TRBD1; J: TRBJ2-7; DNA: TGTGCCAGCAGCCCCGGGACAGGGGGACTCCTACGAGAGCAGTACTTC; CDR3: CASSPGTGGLLREQYF
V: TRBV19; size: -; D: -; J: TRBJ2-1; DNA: TGTGCCAGTAGTAGGAGGGTCAGAACCTACAATGAGCAGTTCTTC; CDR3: CASSRRVRTYNEQFF
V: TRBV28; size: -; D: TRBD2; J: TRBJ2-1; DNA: TGTGCCAGCAGGACTAGCTGGTTATCCAATGAGCAGTTCTTC; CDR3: CASRTSWLSNEQFF
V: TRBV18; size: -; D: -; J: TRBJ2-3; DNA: TGTGCCAGCTCACCGCCTTTGGGACTTGTTGGCACAGATACGCAGTATTTT; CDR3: CASSPPLGLVGTDTQYF
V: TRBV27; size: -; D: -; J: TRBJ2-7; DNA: TGTGCCAGCAGGATTGGAGCTTCCGTCTCCTACGAGCAGTACTTC; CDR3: CASRIGASVSYEQYF
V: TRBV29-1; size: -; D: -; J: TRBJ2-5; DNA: TGCAGCACCCGTATAACGGGGGAGACCCAGTACTTC; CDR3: CSTRITGETQYF
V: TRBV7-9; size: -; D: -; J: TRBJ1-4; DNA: TGTGCCAGCAGCTTAGCTTTTGGGGCGCCGGATGAAAAACTGTTTTTT; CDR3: CASSLAFGAPDEKLFF
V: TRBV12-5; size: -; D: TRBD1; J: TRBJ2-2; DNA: TGTGCTAGTGGTTTGGGGTTGGACAGGGGAGGCACCGGGGAGCTGTTTTTT; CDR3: CASGLGLDRGGTGELFF
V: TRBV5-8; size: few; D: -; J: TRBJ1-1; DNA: TGTGCCAGCAGCTTGTACTATAAAACTGAAGCTTTCTTT; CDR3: CASSLYYKTEAFF
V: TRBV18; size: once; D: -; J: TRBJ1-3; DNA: TGTGCCAGCTCACCTCTGGACAGCAGCTCTGGAAACACCATATATTTT; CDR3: CASSPLDSSSGNTIYF
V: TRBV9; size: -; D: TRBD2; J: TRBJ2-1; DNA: TGTGCCAGCAGCGTTGCTAGCGGCAACTACAATGAGCAGTTCTTC; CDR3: CASSVASGNYNEQFF
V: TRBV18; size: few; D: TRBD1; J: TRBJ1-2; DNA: TGTGCCAGCTCAATCGGACAGGGGAAGAATGGCTACACCTTC; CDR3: CASSIGQGKNGYTF
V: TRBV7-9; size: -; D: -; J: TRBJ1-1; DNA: TGTGCCAGCAGCCCGGTTGGGCAAGCTTTCTTT; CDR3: CASSPVGQAFF
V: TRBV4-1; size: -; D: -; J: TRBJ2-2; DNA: TGCGCCAGCAGCCAAGAACTAGTGGTTCACGGGGAGCTGTTTTTT; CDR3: CASSQELVVHGELFF
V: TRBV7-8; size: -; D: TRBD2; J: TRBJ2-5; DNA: TGTGCCAGCAGCTTAGGTCTAGCGGGAGGAATGGAGACCCAGTACTTC; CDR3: CASSLGLAGGMETQYF
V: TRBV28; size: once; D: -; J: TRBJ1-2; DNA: TGTGCCAGCAGTTCGGTGGGGGGTGTATATGGCTACACCTTC; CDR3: CASSSVGGVYGYTF
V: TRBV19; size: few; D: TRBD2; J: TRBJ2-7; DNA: TGTGCCAGTACTTCGAGCGGGACTAGTATCTACGAGCAGTACTTC; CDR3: CASTSSGTSIYEQYF
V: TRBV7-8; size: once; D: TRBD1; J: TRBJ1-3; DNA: TGTGCCAGCAGCTTAGTGGCCACAGGGGAGTTTTCCGGAAACACCATATATTTT; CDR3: CASSLVATGEFSGNTIYF
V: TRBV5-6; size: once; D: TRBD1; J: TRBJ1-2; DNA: TGTGCCAGCAGCTTGGGGACAGGGGTTGGCTACACCTTC; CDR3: CASSLGTGVGYTF
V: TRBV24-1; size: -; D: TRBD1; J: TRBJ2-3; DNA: TGTGCCACCAGTGGACAAGGACAGGGGTACACAGATACGCAGTATTTT; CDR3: CATSGQGQGYTDTQYF
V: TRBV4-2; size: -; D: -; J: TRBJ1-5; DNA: TGTGCCAGCAGCCAAGAGGGGCAGGGAGGTCAGCCCCAGCATTTT; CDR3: CASSQEGQGGQPQHF
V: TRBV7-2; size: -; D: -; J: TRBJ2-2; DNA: TGTGCCAGCAGCTCCAGCAGGGGAGACGCCGGGGAGCTGTTTTTT; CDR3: CASSSSRGDAGELFF
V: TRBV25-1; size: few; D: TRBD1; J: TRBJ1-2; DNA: TGTGCCAGCAGTGAAAACACAGGGGACGGCTACACCTTC; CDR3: CASSENTGDGYTF
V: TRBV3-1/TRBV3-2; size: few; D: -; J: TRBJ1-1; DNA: TGTGCCAGCAGCCAAGTTGAGGGATCTGAAGCTTTCTTT; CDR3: CASSQVEGSEAFF
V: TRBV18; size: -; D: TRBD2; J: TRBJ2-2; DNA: TGTGCCAGCTCCCGGACTAGCGGGAGGACAACCGGGGAGCTGTTTTTT; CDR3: CASSRTSGRTTGELFF